The clone carrying this T cell receptor (beta chain) has a count of ten or more. The data are from a study of blood T cell repertoires in COVID-19. Profiled with immunoSEQ multiplex PCR; TCRdb holds only in-frame clones, not every one. The sample lists under 55,000 clones; around four fifths were seen once. Sample: peripheral blood. The clonotype originates from a human donor in a cohort sampled during active COVID-19.

The chain's CDR3 is CASSVDTRAEAFF. CDR3 DNA: TGCGCCAGCAGTGTAGACACGAGGGCTGAAGCTTTCTTT. The rearrangement uses TRBV10-1 and TRBJ1-1, with D unclear. The ends were cut back, 4 bases at V and 6 bases at J, with 12 bases in the middle. The germline gives CDR1 WNHNN, CDR2 SYGVQD (reference sequence). The CDR3 totals 13 residues.